This entry concerns a single T cell receptor (beta chain). The data derive from a study of shared clonotypes between healthy human individuals. V shed 3 bases and J 1 base; nucleotides not matched to a gene: 12. Germline lookup yields CDR1 SGDLS and CDR2 YYNGEE. The CDR3 extends over 20 amino acids. Repertoires were generated with immunoSEQ multiplex PCR, while TCRdb's copy carries only in-frame clones and drops some. The repertoire holds 600,000 to 750,000 clones, with about two thirds as singletons. The source of this sequence is a woman aged 25 to 39 in good health. Sample: memory CD4+ T cells sorted from blood. Described subset: CD45RA-negative fraction. The V gene is TRBV9, the J gene TRBJ2-1, with TRBD2 matching 14 bases. The CDR3 nucleotides are TGTGCCAGCAGCGCCCCGCCCGGGACTAGCGGGAGAGGATCCTACAATGAGCAGTTCTTC. It encodes CASSAPPGTSGRGSYNEQFF.